The next 32 T cell receptor beta chains were all read from a single sample in a study of blood T cells in healthy people across ages. The authors ran a second PCR of about 6 to 12 cycles using a sample-barcoded 5' primer and a J-beta primer mix. TCRdb itself ran the 5' RACE reads through MiXCR, one entry per CDR3 protein. This table holds some 1 million distinct CDR3 sequences, less than 50% found once. Sequenced: blood. All receptors come from an older woman in good health.

This chain's CDR3 is CSAEGQGRYEQYF. As DNA, the CDR3 is TGCAGTGCTGAGGGACAGGGAAGGTACGAGCAGTACTTC. The genes are TRBV20-1 and TRBJ2-7; the match to TRBD1 covers 9 bases. The CDR3 consists of 13 residues. Trimming cost V 5 bases and J 4 bases; bases outside gene matches: 6. The germline V gene encodes CDR1 DFQATT and CDR2 SNEGSKA (reference sequence).

The V and J genes are TRBV12-3 or TRBV12-4 and TRBJ2-1, with 8 bases identical to TRBD1. The CDR3 loop spans 13 amino acids. The V gene end was trimmed by 6 bases and the J gene end by 7 bases; junction bases not matched to a gene: 5. The CDR3: CASSPRQGNEQFF. CDR3 bases: TGTGCCAGCAGCCCGAGACAGGGGAATGAGCAGTTCTTC.

Only a few counts were recorded for this clonotype. J is TRBJ2-7 and V is TRBV6-6; D is tentatively TRBD1 or TRBD2 (5 bases each). Deletions cut 0 bases from V and 6 bases from J, with 9 bases between. Germline CDR1 reads MNHNY; CDR2 reads SVGAGI (reference sequence). The CDR3 has 13 amino acids. For the CDR3, the DNA is TGTGCCAGCAGTTACTCGGGGGTCGGCGAGCAGTACTTC. This gives the protein CASSYSGVGEQYF.

The chain couples TRBV12-3 or TRBV12-4 to TRBJ1-2; D is uncertain. CDR3 length: 12 amino acids. V lost 6 bases and J 5 bases, leaving 10 bases between the germline ends. The CDR3 here is CASSQTEYGYTF. The CDR3 DNA reads TGTGCCAGCAGCCAGACGGAATATGGCTACACCTTC.

V usage is TRBV6-2 or TRBV6-3 and J usage is TRBJ2-1, with no clear D. The germline V gene encodes CDR1 MNHEY and CDR2 SVGEGT. Trimming removed 2 bases at V and 10 bases at J, with 9 bases between. The CDR3 contains 12 residues. CDR3 residues: CASSYGLREQFF. For the CDR3, the DNA is TGTGCCAGCAGTTACGGCTTGCGCGAGCAGTTCTTC.

This clonotype was counted between two and nine times. The chain couples TRBV11-3 to TRBJ2-1, with 10 bases identical to TRBD2. Looked up from germline, CDR1 is SGHNT and CDR2 is YENEEA. After removal of 4 bases from V and 10 bases from J, the junction contained 4 bases not matched to a gene. The CDR3 is 13 residues long. In DNA, the CDR3 is TGTGCCAGCAGCTCTAGCGGGAGTGGCGAGCAGTTCTTC. This translates into CASSSSGSGEQFF.

The V gene is TRBV12-3 or TRBV12-4, the J gene TRBJ1-6; D ambiguous. Deletions cut 2 bases from V and 9 bases from J, with 11 bases between. The CDR3 sequence is 14 residues long. The DNA for the CDR3 is TGTGCCAGCAGTTTACCCGGGTTAGTTTCACCCCTCCACTTT. It yields the protein CASSLPGLVSPLHF.

The rearrangement joins TRBV29-1 to TRBJ2-5; no clear D. The J call may be faulty, since TRBJ2-7 better matches the DNA end. This CDR3 region has 12 residues. Germline CDR1 SQVTM, CDR2 ANQGSEA. The CDR3 DNA reads TGCAGCGTTGAAGACTTGGAATACGAGCAGTACTTC. Amino acids: CSVEDLEYEQYF.

This clonotype was counted a few times. The V call is TRBV29-1, the J call TRBJ2-1; D is undetermined. V lost 3 bases, J lost 10 bases, and 13 bases lay in between. The CDR3 loop spans 12 amino acids. CDR1 is SQVTM and CDR2 is ANQGSEA in the germline V gene. The CDR3 bases are TGCAGCGTTGAGTTAGCCGTAAGGGAGCAGTTCTTC. Translated: CSVELAVREQFF.

The chain uses TRBV6-2 or TRBV6-3 and TRBJ2-7; D unclear. CDR3 size: 15 residues. The V gene's germline CDR1 is MNHEY and CDR2 SVGEGT. V lost 5 bases and J 0 bases, leaving 14 bases between the germline ends. CDR3 nucleotide sequence: TGTGCCAGCAGTCCTTTGTTCGGCGGCTCCTACGAGCAGTACTTC. This gives the protein CASSPLFGGSYEQYF.

Only a few counts were recorded for this clonotype. This sequence joins TRBV5-6 and TRBJ2-3; 9 positions match TRBD1. The length of the CDR3 is 17 residues. Trimming took 4 bases from V and 5 from J; bases not matched to a gene: 14. CDR1 and CDR2 (germline): SGHDT, YYEEEE. CDR3 amino acids: CASSLIMLDRGEDTQYF. CDR3 DNA sequence: TGTGCCAGCAGCCTGATAATGCTGGACAGGGGAGAAGATACGCAGTATTTT.

The chain recombines TRBV19 with TRBJ2-7, with TRBD2 matching over 8 bases. V gave up 3 bases and J gave up 2 bases; unmatched junction bases: 3. In germline, CDR1 is LNHDA, CDR2 SQIVND (reference sequence). This CDR3 spans 14 amino acids. The CDR3: CASSIAAGAYEQYF. CDR3 DNA: TGTGCCAGTAGTATTGCAGCGGGAGCCTACGAGCAGTACTTC. The variable domain in full, with the rest retrieved from reference TRBV19 and TRBJ2-7, is DGGITQSPKYLFRKEGQNVTLSCEQNLNHDAMYWYRQDPGQGLRLIYYSQIVNDFQKGDIAEGYSVSREKKESFPLTVTSAQKNPTAFYLCASSIAAGAYEQYFGPGTRLTVT.

This rearrangement joins TRBV29-1 to TRBJ1-2; 9 bases are a match to TRBD1. CDR3 length: 14 residues. With V trimmed by 4 bases and J by 2 bases, 5 bases remained unmatched. Per the germline V gene, CDR1 is SQVTM and CDR2 is ANQGSEA. In nucleotides, the CDR3 is TGCAGCGTTGGGGGACAGGGCCTCAACTATGGCTACACCTTC. It yields the protein CSVGGQGLNYGYTF.

This clonotype was counted between two and nine times. This rearrangement joins TRBV10-3 to TRBJ2-6; TRBD1 matches 7 bases. With 5 bases clipped from V and 0 bases from J, the junction kept 7 bases outside the gene matches. Germline V gene lookup returns CDR1 ENHRY and CDR2 SYGVKD. The CDR3 consists of 17 residues. Here the CDR3 reads CAISIGQDFSGANVLTF. In DNA, the CDR3 is TGTGCCATCAGTATAGGACAGGATTTCTCTGGGGCCAACGTCCTGACTTTC.

This clonotype was observed once. This chain uses TRBV10-3 with TRBJ2-3; D uncertain. CDR1 and CDR2 (germline): ENHRY, SYGVKD. V was cut by 6 bases and J by 2 bases, with 6 bases left in between. There are 12 residues in the CDR3. CDR3 nucleotide sequence: TGTGCCATCAGCCAGTACACAGATACGCAGTATTTT. Protein sequence: CAISQYTDTQYF.

The chain carries TRBV7-2 and TRBJ2-3; 8 bases map to TRBD2. V lost 0 bases, J lost 5 bases, and 7 bases stayed unmatched. CDR3 length: 16 residues. Germline lookup yields CDR1 SGHTA and CDR2 FQGNSA. The CDR3 DNA is TGTGCCAGCAGCTTAGCGCAGCGGGAGCTTGTAGATACGCAGTATTTT. This sequence encodes CASSLAQRELVDTQYF.

The CDR3 loop is CASSYGLAGRNIQYF. CDR3 bases: TGTGCCAGCAGTTACGGACTAGCGGGAAGAAACATTCAGTACTTC. J is TRBJ2-4 and V is TRBV6-5, with 12 bases that match TRBD2. The CDR3 is 15 residues long. Germline V gene sequence: CDR1 MNHEY, CDR2 SVGAGI. Trimming at V came to 2 bases and at J to 6 bases, leaving 2 bases not matched to a gene.

The rearrangement joins TRBV29-1 to TRBJ2-3; 7 bases agree with TRBD1. Losses at the gene ends were 6 bases for V and 2 bases for J; bases not matched to a gene: 11. The CDR3 has 15 amino acids. CDR1 SQVTM and CDR2 ANQGSEA come from the germline V gene. The CDR3: CSVISGTVPTDTQYF. The CDR3, as DNA: TGCAGCGTAATATCGGGGACAGTCCCCACAGATACGCAGTATTTT.

The chain is built from TRBV5-1 and TRBJ2-5; no definite D call. The CDR3 extends over 13 amino acids. CDR1 SGHRS and CDR2 YFSETQ come from the germline V gene. V was trimmed by 0 bases and J by 6 bases, leaving 9 bases between them. CDR3 loop: CASSLGTAKTQYF. The CDR3 DNA is TGCGCCAGCAGCTTGGGGACGGCAAAGACCCAGTACTTC.

The V and J genes are TRBV12-3 or TRBV12-4 and TRBJ2-3; D ambiguous. This CDR3 has 16 amino acids. Trimming removed 3 bases from V and 2 bases from J, with 15 bases in between. CDR3 DNA: TGTGCCAGCAGTTTCGATGCAGGAAAAAACACAGATACGCAGTATTTT. It yields the protein CASSFDAGKNTDTQYF.

V gene TRBV28 combines with J gene TRBJ1-5; D gene uncertain. The CDR3 length is 12 residues. Germline CDR1 reads MDHEN; CDR2 reads SYDVKM. Trimming removed 5 bases from V and 7 bases from J, with 9 bases in between. The CDR3 sequence: CASSGNVQPQHF. DNA for the CDR3: TGTGCCAGCAGTGGGAACGTGCAGCCCCAGCATTTT.

The J gene is TRBJ2-1, the V gene TRBV6-4, with 9 positions matching TRBD1. The germline V gene has CDR1 MRHNA and CDR2 SNTAGT. This CDR3 is built from 14 residues. Trimming at V came to 3 bases and at J to 5 bases, leaving 2 bases not matched to a gene. CDR3: CASSEGQGHNEQFF. Written as DNA, the CDR3 is TGTGCCAGCAGTGAGGGACAGGGTCACAATGAGCAGTTCTTC.

The table lists this clonotype with a few counts. The junction shows a germline mismatch at one end, possibly a read error. The chain couples TRBV3-1 to TRBJ2-1; 8 bases map to TRBD2. Germline values: CDR1 LGHDT, CDR2 YNNKEL (reference sequence). The CDR3 consists of 15 residues. CDR3: CASSQELAETNEQFF. For the CDR3, the DNA is TGTGCCAGCAGTCAAGAACTAGCGGAGACCAATGAGCAGTTCTTC.

This clonotype was counted at least ten times. V usage is TRBV7-2 and J usage is TRBJ2-5; possibly TRBD2 for D (5 bases). This CDR3 has 16 residues. Trimming pared 1 base from V and 5 bases from J, leaving 17 bases between. The germline CDR1 and CDR2 sequences are SGHTA and FQGNSA. CDR3 amino acids: CASSLVQQGRRETQYF. The CDR3 DNA follows: TGTGCCAGCAGCTTAGTACAGCAAGGACGGAGGGAGACCCAGTACTTC. The full variable domain, its missing parts supplied by reference TRBV7-2 and TRBJ2-5, is GAGVSQSPSNKVTEKGKDVELRCDPISGHTALYWYRQSLGQGLEFLIYFQGNSAPDKSGLPSDRFSAERTGGSVSTLTIQRTQQEDSAVYLCASSLVQQGRRETQYFGPGTRLLVL.

J is TRBJ2-5 and V is TRBV20-1; tentatively, D is TRBD1 (6 bases). From germline, CDR1 is DFQATT and CDR2 SNEGSKA (reference sequence). The germline V and J ends were trimmed by 6 bases and 1 base, with 15 bases remaining between them. CDR3 length: 14 residues. The CDR3 DNA reads TGCAGTGCCCCACTCCCAGGGGCCCAAGAGACCCAGTACTTC. The encoded protein is CSAPLPGAQETQYF.

This clonotype was counted a few times. The chain couples TRBV28 to TRBJ2-7; D possibly corresponds to TRBD1 (5 bases). Trimming stripped 6 bases from V and 3 bases from J, with 18 bases between. Looked up from germline, CDR1 is MDHEN and CDR2 is SYDVKM. There are 15 residues in the CDR3. This CDR3 reads CASSTEQVSYYEQYF. The CDR3 coding sequence is TGTGCCAGCAGCACGGAACAGGTTTCTTACTACGAGCAGTACTTC.

The chain recombines TRBV6-6 with TRBJ1-1; D possibly corresponds to TRBD1 (5 bases). Germline V lookup: CDR1 MNHNY, CDR2 SVGAGI (reference sequence). CDR3 length: 13 amino acids. Trimming removed 2 bases at V and 8 bases at J, with 12 bases between. The CDR3 sequence: CASSYMGRGEAFF. Here the CDR3 DNA reads TGTGCCAGCAGTTACATGGGACGGGGAGAAGCTTTCTTT.

The V gene is TRBV7-7, the J gene TRBJ2-3; maybe TRBD1 (5 bases). In germline, CDR1 is SSHAT, CDR2 FNYEAQ (reference sequence). This CDR3 has 15 amino acids. V was pared by 5 bases and J by 3 bases, with 15 bases between. This CDR3 is CASSATRGYTDTQYF. The DNA of the CDR3 is TGTGCCAGCAGCGCAACAAGGGGATATACAGATACGCAGTATTTT. The full variable domain, rest sourced from reference TRBV7-7 and TRBJ2-3, is GAGVSQSPRYKVTKRGQDVTLRCDPISSHATLYWYQQALGQGPEFLTYFNYEAQPDKSGLPSDRFSAERPEGSISTLTIQRTEQRDSAMYRCASSATRGYTDTQYFGPGTRLTVL.

There are many counts of this clonotype. The chain employs TRBV20-1 and TRBJ2-7, with D maybe TRBD1 (6 bases). This CDR3 is 13 amino acids long. V gave up 2 bases and J gave up 4 bases, with 12 bases separating them. The germline gives CDR1 DFQATT, CDR2 SNEGSKA (reference sequence). Here the CDR3 DNA reads TGCAGTGCTAGAAGGCTAGGGGGATACGAGCAGTACTTC. Encoded protein: CSARRLGGYEQYF.

The J gene is TRBJ2-7, the V gene TRBV12-3 or TRBV12-4, with a tentative D call TRBD2 (5 bases). The CDR3 loop spans 13 amino acids. V shed 6 bases and J shed 4 bases, with 13 bases lying between them. The CDR3 here is CASRLGVLYEQYF. CDR3 in DNA: TGTGCCAGCAGGCTCGGGGTTCTATACGAGCAGTACTTC.

The chain carries TRBV12-3 or TRBV12-4 and TRBJ2-7, with 10 positions matching TRBD2. CDR3 size: 15 residues. V lost 6 bases, J lost 1 base, and 6 bases stayed unmatched. CDR3 DNA sequence: TGTGCCAGCAGGGAAGGACTAGCGGCTTCCTACGAGCAGTACTTC. Its translation is CASREGLAASYEQYF.

As to this clonotype: Sequence at one end of the junction differs from germline and may be a read error. V and J are TRBV2 and TRBJ2-6; a weak D match, TRBD2 (7 bases). Per the germline V gene, CDR1 is SNHLY and CDR2 is FYNNEI. The CDR3 spans 18 residues. CDR3 sequence: CASSEWQGRVSGANVPTF. CDR3 DNA sequence: TGTGCCAGCAGTGAGTGGCAGGGGAGGGTCTCTGGGGCCAACGTCCCGACTTTC.